The 9 T cell receptor beta chains reported below all come from one sample, sequenced in a study of OX40 agonist ivuxolimab in advanced cancers. Assay: immunoSEQ multiplex PCR; the TCRdb copy retains only in-frame clones and omits some. The data show about 19,000 clones, less than 85% seen once. The specimen comprised CD4+ or CD8+ T cells sorted from blood, sampled in a trial of the OX40 agonist ivuxolimab. Every receptor here comes from an adult with an advanced solid tumor such as melanoma, head and neck, liver or kidney cancer.

This chain uses TRBV6-1 with TRBJ1-5; no clear D. CDR3 size: 14 residues. V was trimmed by 2 bases and J by 2 bases, leaving 7 bases between them. Per germline, CDR1 MNHNS and CDR2 SASEGT. CDR3 in DNA: TGTGCCAGCAGTGAATGGGAGGGCAATCAGCCCCAGCATTTT. Translation: CASSEWEGNQPQHF.

The gene calls are TRBV11-2 and TRBJ2-7, with D possibly matching TRBD1 (5 bases). Per germline, CDR1 SGHAT and CDR2 FQNNGV. Between the trimmed V and J ends, which lost 1 base and 7 bases, there was a span of 11 bases. The CDR3 is 13 amino acids. The DNA of the CDR3 is TGTGCCAGCAGCTTAGGAACAGGACGGGAGCAGTACTTC. The encoded protein is CASSLGTGREQYF.

Judged by abundance, this clone is medium-sized. The CDR3 is CASSSRNTEAFF. The CDR3 DNA reads as TGTGCCAGCAGCTCCCGGAACACTGAAGCTTTCTTT. The chain couples TRBV7-3 to TRBJ1-1; D is uncertain. The CDR3 totals 12 residues. Germline V gene lookup returns CDR1 SGHTA and CDR2 FQGTGA. V lost 4 bases and J 1 base, leaving 4 bases between the germline ends. The variable domain in full, completed from reference TRBV7-3 and TRBJ1-1, reads GAGVSQTPSNKVTEKGKYVELRCDPISGHTALYWYRQSLGQGPEFLIYFQGTGAADDSGLPNDRFFAVRPEGSVSTLKIQRTERGDSAVYLCASSSRNTEAFFGQGTRLTVV.

V is TRBV6-5 and J is TRBJ2-1; D is unclear. Trimming shortened V by 2 bases and J by 7 bases, and 6 bases separated the two germline ends. The germline V gene encodes CDR1 MNHEY and CDR2 SVGAGI. This CDR3 is 12 amino acids long. CDR3 protein: CASSYNSNEQFF. The CDR3 nucleotides read TGTGCCAGCAGTTACAATAGTAATGAGCAGTTCTTC.

The V gene is TRBV7-9, the J gene TRBJ2-7; D uncertain. Germline V gene sequence: CDR1 SEHNR, CDR2 FQNEAQ (reference sequence). CDR3 length: 12 residues. Trimming shortened V by 0 bases and J by 6 bases, and 6 bases separated the two germline ends. CDR3 DNA sequence: TGTGCCAGCAGCTTAGCGCACCCCGAGCAGTACTTC. Residues: CASSLAHPEQYF.

J is TRBJ2-1 and V is TRBV2; D gene uncertain. The ends were cut back, 5 bases at V and 0 bases at J, with 5 bases in the middle. Germline CDR1 and CDR2: SNHLY and FYNNEI. CDR3 length equals 13 residues. This CDR3 is CASSLFSYNEQFF. CDR3 nucleotide sequence: TGTGCCAGCAGTCTCTTCTCCTACAATGAGCAGTTCTTC.

This rearrangement joins TRBV7-9 to TRBJ2-7; a possible D gene is TRBD2 (7 bases). Trimming pared 2 bases from V and 4 bases from J, leaving 12 bases between. The CDR3 has 14 amino acids. Germline values: CDR1 SEHNR, CDR2 FQNEAQ (reference sequence). CDR3 bases: TGTGCCAGCAGCTTACGGGGGGCGCCATACGAGCAGTACTTC. Residues: CASSLRGAPYEQYF. The full variable domain, completed using reference TRBV7-9 and TRBJ2-7, is DTGVSQNPRHKITKRGQNVTFRCDPISEHNRLYWYRQTLGQGPEFLTYFQNEAQLEKSRLLSDRFSAERPKGSFSTLEIQRTEQGDSAMYLCASSLRGAPYEQYFGPGTRLTVT.

The chain employs TRBV12-5 and TRBJ2-1; D is perhaps TRBD1 (5 bases). CDR3 length: 14 residues. In germline, CDR1 is LGHNT, CDR2 FRNRAP. Trimming stripped 2 bases from V and 5 bases from J, with 10 bases between. The DNA for the CDR3 is TGTGCTAGTGGTTTGTCTTGGACAAACAATGAGCAGTTCTTC. Protein sequence: CASGLSWTNNEQFF.

In its sample, this clone is medium-sized (0.01 to 0.1%). This chain links TRBV4-1 with TRBJ1-1, with D unresolved. In germline, CDR1 is MGHRA, CDR2 YSYEKL. The V gene lost 8 bases and the J gene lost 7 bases, with 8 bases spanning the gap. This CDR3 is built from 10 residues. The CDR3 loop is CASRGDEAFF. The CDR3 DNA reads TGCGCCAGCCGAGGAGATGAAGCTTTCTTT.